A single T cell receptor beta chain is shown here with its context. Its antigen has not been determined. Qualities for individual bases were not recorded, and no much larger clone is one base off. Including cysteine and phenylalanine, the CDR3 has 15 amino acids. Only CDR3 DNA is held: 45 bases, read in frame from base 1. The germline V gene supplies CDR1 SGHRS and CDR2 YFSETQ. Trimming accounts for 3 bases at V and 2 bases at J, while the number of junction bases matched to no gene is 4. Collaborating institutions collected whole blood in K2EDTA tubes following their own protocols. For TCRbeta analysis, collaborator samples were shipped as frozen whole blood, as isolated PBMCs, or as DNA extracted from either sample type. The data were taken from a study of blood T cell repertoires in COVID-19 (dated by TCRdb to 2020 to 2022). In the study overall: Samples covering the acute and convalescent phases of COVID-19 were provided by collaborators in the United States, Italy and Spain. Samples were obtained from the ongoing ImmuneRACE study (first 160 participants) and from approximately 1,200 subjects provided by 6 global collaborators. HLA class I and class II types, where available, came from metadata supplied by the sample provider rather than from assay-based typing. The prospective study material was composed of cDNA or gDNA derived from T cells, B-cell-depleted T cells, or PBMCs. The dataset comprised deeply sampled blood TCRbeta repertoires from subjects exposed to, actively infected with, or recovered from COVID-19. The sample metadata nearly always contained a de-identified subject ID, COVID-19 status, age in years and sex. The repertoires were made available in a free public database intended to serve as a resource for research on the immune response to SARS-CoV-2.

TCRbeta CDR3 regions were amplified from genomic DNA using the immunoSEQ Assay, a bias-controlled multiplex PCR. In the original analysis: Within the assay, amplification of reference gene primers was used to estimate how many nucleated cells each sample contained. Sequence reads were collapsed and filtered to measure the absolute abundance of every unique TCRbeta CDR3 rearrangement. For each sample, productive Simpson clonality was calculated as the square root of Simpson's diversity index across productive rearrangements. TCRdb took this table from immuneACCESS and kept in-frame rearrangements with V and J called. Such tables lack part of the clones; where checked against another copy, unresolved V genes explain under half of the gap, and the rest is unexplained. V, J and clone size derive from that table, while D and trimming were established from the DNA sequence. Across this sample there are about 140,000 clones, with 84% seen only once. The top ten constitute approximately 9% of the sample.

Overall results and qualifications from the work: Clinical and demographic metadata were provided uncurated, with the amount varying by source and participant.

The rearrangement joined TRBV5-1 to TRBJ1-5, with 8 bases matching TRBD1. This receptor was obtained from a woman of 80 years or more in a cohort sampled during active or convalescent COVID-19. The specimen sequenced was peripheral blood. The nucleotide sequence is TGCGCCAGCAGCTCAGGACAGGGTGGCAATCAGCCCCAGCATTTT. Translated, this gives CASSSGQGGNQPQHF.